Sequencing of this T cell receptor beta chain was carried out in a study of monozygotic twins with inflammatory bowel disease. Reanalyzing the 5' RACE reads, TCRdb keeps one entry per CDR3 protein, without DNA. The sample is made up of about 450,000 distinct CDR3 sequences, and the top ten hold about 2.6% of it. About this clonotype itself: Antigen unknown.

Study-wide results and caveats: Repertoire similarity did not differ between concordant and discordant twins, perhaps due to limited power.

CDR3 length equals 14 residues. Germline assignment: CDR1 SGHRS and CDR2 YFSETQ. The V call is TRBV5-1, the J call TRBJ2-5; checking the TCRdb D call of TRBD2 is not possible without DNA. This TCR was sampled from a human donor with ulcerative colitis or Crohn's disease, or a healthy co-twin of an affected twin (not recorded which). The sample comprised blood. CDR3 sequence: CASRAGTSAETQYF.